These T cell receptor beta chains were read from a single sample in a study of cytomegalovirus exposure and HLA in healthy donors. The method was immunoSEQ multiplex PCR; TCRdb's version includes in-frame clones alone and lacks a portion of them. The sample contains about 140,000 clones, about 82% of which appear only once. The source material was PBMCs. Receptors originate from a man aged 25 to 45 in good health. Each CDR3 is given with its conserved first and last residue. The order of the fields is J gene, D gene, V gene, clone size, CDR3 DNA, CDR3 protein. A D gene is named only where the DNA matches it firmly. The listing skips clone size in some rows; elsewhere it reads once, few, many or a size class.

J gene: TRBJ2-3
D gene: .
V gene: TRBV7-2
clone size: .
CDR3 DNA: TGTGCCAGCAGCTTTAGGAGCGGACCAGATACGCAGTATTTT
CDR3 protein: CASSFRSGPDTQYF

J gene: TRBJ2-1
D gene: .
V gene: TRBV7-9
clone size: .
CDR3 DNA: TGTGCCAGCAGCTTAGTGGGAGCGGGTAGCTCCTACAATGAGCAGTTCTTC
CDR3 protein: CASSLVGAGSSYNEQFF

J gene: TRBJ1-4
D gene: TRBD1
V gene: TRBV7-9
clone size: once
CDR3 DNA: TGTGCCAGCAGCGGACGACAGGGGCGGAATGAAAAACTGTTTTTT
CDR3 protein: CASSGRQGRNEKLFF

J gene: TRBJ2-7
D gene: TRBD1
V gene: TRBV6-1
clone size: .
CDR3 DNA: TGTGCCAGCAGTTCACCCGGGACAGGGGGCTCGTACTTC
CDR3 protein: CASSSPGTGGSYF

J gene: TRBJ2-3
D gene: .
V gene: TRBV10-3
clone size: .
CDR3 DNA: TGTGCCATCAGTGAGTCCCAGCGAGACACAGATACGCAGTATTTT
CDR3 protein: CAISESQRDTDTQYF

J gene: TRBJ2-5
D gene: TRBD2
V gene: TRBV28
clone size: .
CDR3 DNA: TGTGCCAGCAGTTGGGAGGGAGAGACCCAGTACTTC
CDR3 protein: CASSWEGETQYF

J gene: TRBJ2-7
D gene: TRBD2
V gene: TRBV7-9
clone size: few
CDR3 DNA: TGTTCCAGCAGCCGCGCGGGGGGACCCGAGCAGTACTTC
CDR3 protein: CSSSRAGGPEQYF

J gene: TRBJ1-2
D gene: .
V gene: TRBV6-5
clone size: .
CDR3 DNA: TGTGCCAGCAGTCTGAGGGCTAACTATGGCTACACCTTC
CDR3 protein: CASSLRANYGYTF

J gene: TRBJ1-1
D gene: .
V gene: TRBV5-1
clone size: .
CDR3 DNA: TGCGCCAGCAGCTTGGGGGGGGGCACTGAAGCTTTCTTT
CDR3 protein: CASSLGGGTEAFF

J gene: TRBJ1-5
D gene: TRBD1
V gene: TRBV30
clone size: .
CDR3 DNA: TGTGCCTGGAGTGTAGGACAGGGGTATCAGCCCCAGCATTTT
CDR3 protein: CAWSVGQGYQPQHF

J gene: TRBJ2-1
D gene: .
V gene: TRBV7-9
clone size: .
CDR3 DNA: TGTTCCAGCTCTGGTGCTAACAATGAGCAGTTCTTC
CDR3 protein: CSSSGANNEQFF

J gene: TRBJ2-7
D gene: TRBD1
V gene: TRBV9
clone size: once
CDR3 DNA: TGTGCCAGCAGCGTCGAGTACAGGGGGAGGGAGCAGTACTTC
CDR3 protein: CASSVEYRGREQYF

J gene: TRBJ1-1
D gene: TRBD1
V gene: TRBV18
clone size: .
CDR3 DNA: TGTGCCAGCTCACCTGACAGGGGGCACACTGAAGCTTTCTTT
CDR3 protein: CASSPDRGHTEAFF

J gene: TRBJ1-5
D gene: .
V gene: TRBV2
clone size: .
CDR3 DNA: TGTGCCAGCAAGAGGGAGGGTGATCAGCCCCAGCATTTT
CDR3 protein: CASKREGDQPQHF

J gene: TRBJ2-7
D gene: .
V gene: TRBV19
clone size: .
CDR3 DNA: TGTGCCAGTAGTATTGGAAGGGGCAGCTCCTACGAGCAGTACTTC
CDR3 protein: CASSIGRGSSYEQYF

J gene: TRBJ2-1
D gene: TRBD1
V gene: TRBV5-1
clone size: .
CDR3 DNA: TGCGCCAGCAGCCCCGGACAGGGATTTAACAATGAGCAGTTCTTC
CDR3 protein: CASSPGQGFNNEQFF

J gene: TRBJ2-7
D gene: .
V gene: TRBV6-5
clone size: .
CDR3 DNA: TGTGCCAGCCGACTCGATAGGTCCTACGAGCAGTACTTC
CDR3 protein: CASRLDRSYEQYF

J gene: TRBJ2-7
D gene: TRBD2
V gene: TRBV7-9
clone size: .
CDR3 DNA: TGTTCCAGCAGCAAGACTAGCGGGCACCTGTCACCCTACGAGCAGTACTTC
CDR3 protein: CSSSKTSGHLSPYEQYF

J gene: TRBJ2-7
D gene: .
V gene: TRBV6-6
clone size: few
CDR3 DNA: TGTGCCAGCAGCAACGAGGCGGTGAACGAGCAGTACTTC
CDR3 protein: CASSNEAVNEQYF

J gene: TRBJ2-2
D gene: .
V gene: TRBV28
clone size: .
CDR3 DNA: TGTGCCAGCAGTTCCGATAGCAACACCGGGGAGCTGTTTTTT
CDR3 protein: CASSSDSNTGELFF

J gene: TRBJ2-1
D gene: .
V gene: TRBV7-6
clone size: once
CDR3 DNA: TGTGCCAGCAGCCCACACCCTGCCGGCTCTATGGTGGTCCAACGGGATGAGCAGTTCTTC
CDR3 protein: CASSPHPAGSMVVQRDEQFF

J gene: TRBJ1-3
D gene: .
V gene: TRBV7-2
clone size: .
CDR3 DNA: TGTGCCAGCAGACGCATGGGGGGTCCCGGCTCTGGAAACACCATATATTTT
CDR3 protein: CASRRMGGPGSGNTIYF

J gene: TRBJ1-1
D gene: .
V gene: TRBV19
clone size: .
CDR3 DNA: TGTGCCAGTAGTATTCAGGGTTGGACTGAAGCTTTCTTT
CDR3 protein: CASSIQGWTEAFF

J gene: TRBJ2-3
D gene: TRBD2
V gene: TRBV4-1
clone size: .
CDR3 DNA: TGCGCCAGCAGCCAAGAGCGGCTAGCGGGAGGCGCAGATACGCAGTATTTT
CDR3 protein: CASSQERLAGGADTQYF

J gene: TRBJ2-2
D gene: .
V gene: TRBV11-3
clone size: .
CDR3 DNA: TGTGCCAGCAGCTTAGTCGCGGGCCTGGACACCGGGGAGCTGTTTTTT
CDR3 protein: CASSLVAGLDTGELFF

J gene: TRBJ2-1
D gene: TRBD2
V gene: TRBV9
clone size: few
CDR3 DNA: TGTGCCAGCAGCGTAGCGGGGGGGAGGGCCTCCTCCTACAATGAGCAGTTCTTC
CDR3 protein: CASSVAGGRASSYNEQFF